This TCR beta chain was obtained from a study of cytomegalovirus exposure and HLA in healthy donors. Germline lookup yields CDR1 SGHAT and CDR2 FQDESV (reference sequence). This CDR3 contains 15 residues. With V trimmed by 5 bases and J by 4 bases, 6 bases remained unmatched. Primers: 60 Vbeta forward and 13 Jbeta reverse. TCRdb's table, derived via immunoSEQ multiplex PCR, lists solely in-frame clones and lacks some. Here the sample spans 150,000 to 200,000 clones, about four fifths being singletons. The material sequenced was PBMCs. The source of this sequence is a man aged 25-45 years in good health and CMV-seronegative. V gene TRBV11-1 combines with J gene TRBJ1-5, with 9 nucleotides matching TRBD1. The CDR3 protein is CASSMGQGSNQPQHF. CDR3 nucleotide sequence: TGTGCCAGCAGCATGGGACAGGGATCAAATCAGCCCCAGCATTTT.